This T cell receptor (beta chain) came from a study of response to subunit inactivated influenza vaccine. TCRdb re-called the RT-PCR reads with MiXCR, one entry per CDR3 protein. The sample holds 500,000 to 550,000 distinct CDR3 sequences, roughly 25% seen once. These data were also reused for a study on T cells expressing NK-cell markers. That investigation notes: cDNA encoding TCR beta was synthesized via 5'RACE template switching incorporating UMIs. Most of the eight sequenced donors tested HCMV-seropositive; one tested seronegative. Once again these clonotypes came out on top in the CD3+CD56-NKG2C+ fraction of a few donors.

The sample here was CD4+ T cells sorted from PBMCs, taken 12 days after vaccination. This TCR came from a man aged 50 or older who received an inactivated influenza vaccine.

CDR3 bases: TGTGCCAGCAGCTCCCCCAGCTCCTACAATGAGCAGTTCTTC. Translated, it gives CASSSPSSYNEQFF. The chain carries TRBV28 and TRBJ2-1; D is unclear. Germline V gives CDR1 MDHEN, CDR2 SYDVKM. This CDR3 has 14 amino acids. V lost 6 bases and J lost 0, with 9 bases in between.